The subject of this entry is one TCR beta chain. This specimen belongs to a study of blood T cell repertoires in COVID-19. Overall study context: COVID-19 samples from acute and convalescent phases originated in the United States, Italy and Spain.

Germline CDR1 reads MNHEY; CDR2 reads SMNVEV (reference sequence). The CDR3 totals 14 residues. V shed 2 bases and J shed 4 bases, with 6 bases lying between them. The method was immunoSEQ multiplex PCR; TCRdb's version includes in-frame clones alone and lacks a portion of them. The data contain fewer than 100,000 clones, roughly 91% of them singletons. The specimen sequenced was peripheral blood. This chain joins TRBV27 and TRBJ1-6; D is uncertain. The receptor's source is a woman aged 45 to 65 in a cohort sampled during active COVID-19. The CDR3 protein is CASSLTRYNSPLHF. The CDR3 DNA sequence: TGTGCCAGCAGTTTAACGCGGTATAATTCACCCCTCCACTTT.